This TCR beta chain originates from a study of T cell repertoires in cytomegalovirus infection. The length of the CDR3 is 15 residues. Germline V gene sequence: CDR1 SNHLY, CDR2 FYNNEI. The germline V and J ends were trimmed by 4 bases and 5 bases, with 14 bases remaining between them. TCRdb used MiXCR to reprocess the reads, holding one entry per CDR3 protein. The sample consists of 200,000 to 250,000 distinct CDR3 sequences, around 6.4% of them appearing once. The sequenced sample was PBMCs. The sequence derives from a human donor in good health (CMV status not recorded). Some clones in this sample may be carry-over from other donors' samples. The chain employs TRBV2 and TRBJ1-4, with D possibly matching TRBD1 (6 bases). The DNA for the CDR3 is TGTGCCAGCAGTGGGCGACAGGAGCTAAATGAAAAACTGTTTTTT. Translating it yields CASSGRQELNEKLFF.